This T cell receptor (beta chain) was obtained from a study of identical twins. The germline gives CDR1 SGHRS, CDR2 YFSETQ. The V gene end was trimmed by 4 bases and the J gene end by 3 bases; junction bases not matched to a gene: 15. The CDR3 is 18 amino acids. This clonotype was found many times. Each CDR3 protein is one row after TCRdb ran MiXCR on the 5' RACE reads. The repertoire holds approximately 150,000 distinct CDR3 sequences, 3.5% seen once, with approximately 7.7% in the top ten. The chain combines TRBV5-1 with TRBJ2-2; 7 bases match TRBD2. The specimen sequenced was memory T cells sorted from blood. This sequence was found in a young man in good health. The CDR3 nucleotides read TGCGCCAGCAGCGGGAGGGTCCGGTCGACGGCAGACACCGGGGAGCTGTTTTTT. Translated: CASSGRVRSTADTGELFF.